This T cell receptor beta chain was obtained from a study of cytomegalovirus exposure and HLA in healthy donors. Separate from the approximately 670-subject first cohort was the approximately 110-subject validation cohort, to which the donors belonged. Whole-study results and caveats: A subsequent analysis found that TCR clusters from the first cohort also tended to co-occur in the approximately 130 validation repertoires, with about 93% of cluster scores above 0. Cytomegalovirus status was reportedly diagnosed by the classifier with high specificity and sensitivity. CMV antigen specificity was confirmed in vitro for three CMV-associated chains.

Per the germline V gene, CDR1 is SGHVS and CDR2 is FQNEAQ. V was clipped by 1 base and J by 9 bases, with 9 bases between them. This CDR3 has 12 amino acids. About this clone: Antigen: not known.

Sequencing was performed with immunoSEQ multiplex PCR; in TCRdb, only in-frame clones are kept and a portion is missing. This sample has hundreds of thousands of clones, with less than 95% found just once. The material sequenced was PBMCs. The origin of this receptor is a woman in her twenties or thirties in good health and CMV-seronegative. The V call is TRBV7-8, the J call TRBJ1-2; D is ambiguous. The DNA of the CDR3 is TGTGCCAGCAGCTTAGACTCCCGGAGCTACACCTTC. This sequence encodes CASSLDSRSYTF.